This TCR beta chain was documented in a study of cytomegalovirus exposure and HLA in healthy donors. Across the study: Within the Caucasian-associated ancestry cluster were approximately 77% of the 398 genotyped donors.

Study findings and constraints: Among TCR sequences, most were rare, though some public TCRs appeared in many donors. Cytomegalovirus status, reportedly, was diagnosed with high specificity and sensitivity by the classifier.

This clone occurred a few times. Its matching antigen is unknown. The study ran its PCR with 60 Vbeta and 13 Jbeta primers. The assay was immunoSEQ multiplex PCR, and TCRdb's table has in-frame clones only and misses some. The profile covers 90,000 to 120,000 clones, with 73% appearing a single time and 6.5% to 8.5% taken by the ten largest. The V gene lost 2 bases and the J gene lost 3 bases, with 11 bases spanning the gap. The CDR3 contains 16 residues. CDR1 and CDR2 (germline): MDHEN, SYDVKM. The source of this sequence is a man aged 25-45 years in good health and CMV-seronegative. The gene calls are TRBV28 and TRBJ1-6; D may be TRBD1 (6 bases). The sequenced sample consisted of PBMCs. The CDR3 here is CASSLGQLYYNSPLHF. DNA of the CDR3: TGTGCCAGCAGTTTAGGACAGCTCTACTATAATTCACCCCTCCACTTT. Full variable domain (rest looked up from reference TRBV28 and TRBJ1-6): DVKVTQSSRYLVKRTGEKVFLECVQDMDHENMFWYRQDPGLGLRLIYFSYDVKMKEKGDIPEGYSVSREKKERFSLILESASTNQTSMYLCASSLGQLYYNSPLHFGNGTRLTVT.